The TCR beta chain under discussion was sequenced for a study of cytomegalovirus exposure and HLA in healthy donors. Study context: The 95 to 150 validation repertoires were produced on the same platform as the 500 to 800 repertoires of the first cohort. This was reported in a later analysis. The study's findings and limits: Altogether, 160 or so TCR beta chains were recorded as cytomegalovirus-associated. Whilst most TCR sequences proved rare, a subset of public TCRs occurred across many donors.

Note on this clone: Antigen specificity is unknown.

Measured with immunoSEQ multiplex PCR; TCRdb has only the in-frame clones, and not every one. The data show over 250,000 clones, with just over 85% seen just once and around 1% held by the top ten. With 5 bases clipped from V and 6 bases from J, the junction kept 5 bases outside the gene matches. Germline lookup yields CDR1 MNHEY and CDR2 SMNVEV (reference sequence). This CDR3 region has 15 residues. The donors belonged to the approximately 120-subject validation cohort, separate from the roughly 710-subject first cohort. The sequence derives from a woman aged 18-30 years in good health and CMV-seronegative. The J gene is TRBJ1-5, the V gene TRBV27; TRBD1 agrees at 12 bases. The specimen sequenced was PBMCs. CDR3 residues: CASSLGTGGSQPQHF. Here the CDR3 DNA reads TGTGCCAGCAGTCTCGGGACAGGGGGCTCTCAGCCCCAGCATTTT.